The clone carrying this T cell receptor (beta chain) was seen a handful of times. The entry originates in a study of blood T cell repertoires in COVID-19. The CDR3 is 16 amino acids. Germline V lookup: CDR1 LGHDT, CDR2 YNNKEL (reference sequence). Deletions cut 1 base from V and 1 base from J, with 11 bases between. Libraries were prepared by immunoSEQ multiplex PCR; TCRdb keeps only in-frame clonotypes and omits some of them. Of about 270,000 clones in the sample, about 86% were seen once. Material for sequencing was peripheral blood. This TCR was recovered from a woman in her sixties with active or convalescent COVID-19. This rearrangement joins TRBV3-1 (or the pseudogene TRBV3-2) to TRBJ1-3, with D possibly being TRBD1 (5 bases). The CDR3 DNA follows: TGTGCCAGCAGCCAAGTGTCAGGGCCGTCTGGAAACACCATATATTTT. It is translated as CASSQVSGPSGNTIYF.